A selection of T cell receptor beta chains follows, all from one sample in a study of T cells in Graves' hyperthyroidism and ophthalmopathy. TCRdb reprocessed the multiplex PCR reads with MiXCR, giving one entry per CDR3 protein. The data show 550,000 to 800,000 distinct CDR3 sequences, roughly 15% seen once. The specimen sequenced was blood. The source of these receptors is a man aged 18 to 29 with Graves' hyperthyroidism. Both conserved end residues are part of each CDR3. Fields, in order: CDR3 DNA, CDR3 protein, D gene, clone size, V gene, J gene. D genes are given only for firm matches. Only part of the rows carry a size: once, few, many, or a class if the clone is expanded.

TGTGCCAGCAGCCCCCCGGACACGACCGAGGGGGAGCAGTACTTC,CASSPPDTTEGEQYF,.,few,TRBV7-9,TRBJ2-7
TGTGCCAGCAGCGTAGGGATAGCGGGAGGCAGACCCTACGAGCAGTACTTC,CASSVGIAGGRPYEQYF,TRBD2,.,TRBV9,TRBJ2-7
TGTGCCAGCAGCTTACCGACTAGGAATGAGCAGTTCTTC,CASSLPTRNEQFF,.,many,TRBV7-2,TRBJ2-1
TGTGCCAGCAGCTTAGGTCCAGGGGGCAATAATTCACCCCTCCACTTT,CASSLGPGGNNSPLHF,TRBD1,many,TRBV7-2,TRBJ1-6
TGCAGTGCTAGAGCCGGACAGGGGGAAGAGACCCAGTACTTC,CSARAGQGEETQYF,TRBD1,.,TRBV20-1,TRBJ2-5
TGTGCCAGCAGTTTACAATTAAGGGGGCGCTTTGAGACCCAGTACTTC,CASSLQLRGRFETQYF,TRBD1,many,TRBV28,TRBJ2-5
TGTGCCACCGCCTCCCGGGCTAGCGGGAGGGTTTACCAAGAGACCCAGTACTTC,CATASRASGRVYQETQYF,TRBD2,once,TRBV24-1,TRBJ2-5
TGTGCCAGCGCTACAGGGAATACCTACGAGCAGTACTTC,CASATGNTYEQYF,.,few,TRBV28,TRBJ2-7
TGCAGTGCAGGGCCTAGCGGGAGGGCCGACGGGGAGCTGTTTTTT,CSAGPSGRADGELFF,TRBD2,few,TRBV20-1,TRBJ2-2
TGTGCCAGCTCACCTACCCCGGGAAATAGCAATCAGCCCCAGCATTTT,CASSPTPGNSNQPQHF,.,.,TRBV18,TRBJ1-5
TGTGCCACCAGTGATTTTGGGTCGAGCGGGAGGGCCTGGGATACGCAGTATTTT,CATSDFGSSGRAWDTQYF,TRBD2,few,TRBV24-1,TRBJ2-3
TGTGCCAGCAGCCCGGATTCGGATACGCAGTATTTT,CASSPDSDTQYF,.,.,TRBV6-2/TRBV6-3,TRBJ2-3
TGTGCCAGCAGCTTAGGGACAGGGGGCTTCGCCAAAAACATTCAGTACTTC,CASSLGTGGFAKNIQYF,TRBD1,.,TRBV7-9,TRBJ2-4
TGTGCCACCGGGGGGGTGGGCACCGGCTACAATGAGCAGTTCTTC,CATGGVGTGYNEQFF,TRBD2,.,TRBV2,TRBJ2-1
TGTGCCAGCACCCTGGGGTGGGGGGGCACAGATACGCAGTATTTT,CASTLGWGGTDTQYF,.,many,TRBV28,TRBJ2-3
TGTGCCAGCAGCTGGGACGGAGCGGGAGGAGGGGAGCTGTTTTTT,CASSWDGAGGGELFF,TRBD2,few,TRBV7-2,TRBJ2-2
TGTGCCATCACGGACAGACCTAACTATGGCTACACCTTC,CAITDRPNYGYTF,.,many,TRBV10-3,TRBJ1-2
TGTGCCAGCACCCTGTTGGGGACTAGGGTCTACGAGCAGTACTTC,CASTLLGTRVYEQYF,TRBD2,.,TRBV5-6,TRBJ2-7
TGTGCCTGCAGCCACCCGGACAGGGCCGATGAGCAGTTCTTC,CACSHPDRADEQFF,TRBD1,.,TRBV12-3/TRBV12-4,TRBJ2-1
TGTGCCAGCAGCCCTCGCGAGGGGAGCCGCACAGATACGCAGTATTTT,CASSPREGSRTDTQYF,.,few,TRBV9,TRBJ2-3
TGTGCCAGCAGTTACAGGGGAGAGACCCAGTACTTC,CASSYRGETQYF,TRBD1,many,TRBV12-3/TRBV12-4,TRBJ2-5
TGTGCCAGCAGCACTAGAGGTGGACTAGCGGGATTGGACCAAGAGACCCAGTACTTC,CASSTRGGLAGLDQETQYF,TRBD2,few,TRBV6-2/TRBV6-3,TRBJ2-5
TGTGCCTGGGGGAAAAAAGGGGGGGAAGAGACCCAGTACTTC,CAWGKKGGEETQYF,.,.,TRBV30,TRBJ2-5
TGCAGCGCCGAAGGGGGGACTAGCGGGAGGAACTACGAGCAGTACTTC,CSAEGGTSGRNYEQYF,TRBD2,many,TRBV29-1,TRBJ2-7
TGTGCCAGCAGTAATGGGGGGTCGGACCCGCAGTACTTC,CASSNGGSDPQYF,.,many,TRBV12-3/TRBV12-4,TRBJ2-7
TGTGCCAGCGCCCAAGGACGCCAAAGCTCCTACGAGCAGTACTTC,CASAQGRQSSYEQYF,.,many,TRBV6-1,TRBJ2-7
TGTGCCAGCAGAAAACTAGCGGGAGGAGAGACCCAGTACTTC,CASRKLAGGETQYF,TRBD2,many,TRBV6-1,TRBJ2-5
TGTGCCAGCAGCGCCTCTAGCGGGCGGGATACGCAGTATTTT,CASSASSGRDTQYF,TRBD2,.,TRBV7-2,TRBJ2-3
TGTGCCAGCAGCCGCCAGCCGGGACTAGCGCAACAAGAGACCCAGTACTTC,CASSRQPGLAQQETQYF,TRBD2,.,TRBV5-4,TRBJ2-5
TGTGCCTGCGCCGGGGAGGGGGGGTTAGGGACCCAGTACTTC,CACAGEGGLGTQYF,.,.,TRBV30,TRBJ2-5
TGCAGTGCTAGGCCACACAGGGGCAATCAGCCCCAGCATTTT,CSARPHRGNQPQHF,.,.,TRBV20-1,TRBJ1-5
TGCGCCAGCAGCCAATCCGGGACAGGGGATTATGAGCAGTTCTTC,CASSQSGTGDYEQFF,TRBD1,.,TRBV4-1,TRBJ2-1
TGTGCCAGCAGCGGGGGGACTAACCAAGAGACCCAGTACTTC,CASSGGTNQETQYF,TRBD2,many,TRBV9,TRBJ2-5
TGCGCCAGCAGTGCCGTAGCCTACGAGCAGTACTTC,CASSAVAYEQYF,.,many,TRBV10-2,TRBJ2-7
TGTGCCAGCAGAGAAGGCGCAGGCGTAAACACCGGGGAGCTGTTTTTT,CASREGAGVNTGELFF,.,many,TRBV2,TRBJ2-2
TGTGCCAGCATCAGGACTTCGCCAACCTACGAGCAGTACTTC,CASIRTSPTYEQYF,.,many,TRBV6-2/TRBV6-3,TRBJ2-7
TGTGCCAGCAGCTTAACCCTTACTAGCGGGAGGCCTCCGCACAATGAGCAGTTCTTC,CASSLTLTSGRPPHNEQFF,TRBD2,.,TRBV7-8,TRBJ2-1
TGTGCCAGCAGTTTGGGAAAGGACATAGTTTACAATCAGCCCCAGCATTTT,CASSLGKDIVYNQPQHF,.,.,TRBV28,TRBJ1-5
TGTGCCAGCAGTGGGACAGGGCGCCCCTTTCTCTATGGCTACACCTTC,CASSGTGRPFLYGYTF,TRBD1,many,TRBV2,TRBJ1-2
TGCAGTGCTAGAAAGGGTAGGGACACTGAAGCTTTCTTT,CSARKGRDTEAFF,.,many,TRBV20-1,TRBJ1-1
TGTGCCAGTAGTATCGCCGCTTCGAGGGAAGCTTACTATGGCTACACCTTC,CASSIAASREAYYGYTF,.,.,TRBV19,TRBJ1-2
TGCAGTGCTAGGATTATTCCGGGACTAGCGGGAGATGCCGATACGCAGTATTTT,CSARIIPGLAGDADTQYF,TRBD2,.,TRBV20-1,TRBJ2-3
TGTGCCACCAGGGCCGGGGACCGTTATGTCCATGAGCAGTTCTTC,CATRAGDRYVHEQFF,.,many,TRBV24-1,TRBJ2-1
TGCGCCAGCAGCTCTCTAGCGGGAGGAGCCGATACGCAGTATTTT,CASSSLAGGADTQYF,TRBD2,many,TRBV5-1,TRBJ2-3
TGCGCCAGCAGCCAAGCGCCTAGCGAATCCTTTCCAGATACGCAGTATTTT,CASSQAPSESFPDTQYF,.,once,TRBV4-1,TRBJ2-3
TGTGCCGGCAGCCAAGTAGCCGGGAGCTACAATGAGCAGTTCTTC,CAGSQVAGSYNEQFF,.,.,TRBV14,TRBJ2-1
TGTGCCATCAGTGAAAGCCCCCGGGCGGGAGCCCACGAGCAGTACTTC,CAISESPRAGAHEQYF,TRBD2,many,TRBV10-3,TRBJ2-7
TGTGCCAGCAGCCCCACAGATAGCAATCAGCCCCAGCATTTT,CASSPTDSNQPQHF,.,many,TRBV27,TRBJ1-5
TGCAGTGCTAGGCAGGGGAACTATGGCTACACCTTC,CSARQGNYGYTF,.,few,TRBV20-1,TRBJ1-2
TGTGCCAGCAGTTCCCTGGTAACTTCCACAGATACGCAGTATTTT,CASSSLVTSTDTQYF,.,many,TRBV28,TRBJ2-3
TGCAGTGCTTCCGTCGGGGGTTACAATGAGCAGTTCTTC,CSASVGGYNEQFF,.,many,TRBV20-1,TRBJ2-1
TGCGCCAGCAGCCCCCGGGTCAGGGGTTACAATGAGCAGTTCTTC,CASSPRVRGYNEQFF,.,few,TRBV4-1,TRBJ2-1
TGTGCCAGCAGCCCAAGTGCAGGTCAAATCTACGAGCAGTACTTC,CASSPSAGQIYEQYF,.,many,TRBV3-1,TRBJ2-7
TGTGCCACCAGCAGTGCTAGCACAGATACGCAGTATTTT,CATSSASTDTQYF,.,many,TRBV15,TRBJ2-3